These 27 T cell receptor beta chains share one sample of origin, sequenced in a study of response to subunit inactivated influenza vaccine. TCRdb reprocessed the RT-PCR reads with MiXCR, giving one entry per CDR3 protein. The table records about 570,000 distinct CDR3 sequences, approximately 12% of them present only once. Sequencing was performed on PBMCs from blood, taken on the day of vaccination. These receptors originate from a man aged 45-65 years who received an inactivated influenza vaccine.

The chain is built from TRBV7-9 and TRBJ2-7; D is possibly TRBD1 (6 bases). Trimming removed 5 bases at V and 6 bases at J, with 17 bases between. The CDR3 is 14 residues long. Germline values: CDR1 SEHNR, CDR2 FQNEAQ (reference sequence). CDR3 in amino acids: CASSIPGQRAEQYF. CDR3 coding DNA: TGTGCCAGCAGCATTCCGGGACAACGCGCCGAGCAGTACTTC.

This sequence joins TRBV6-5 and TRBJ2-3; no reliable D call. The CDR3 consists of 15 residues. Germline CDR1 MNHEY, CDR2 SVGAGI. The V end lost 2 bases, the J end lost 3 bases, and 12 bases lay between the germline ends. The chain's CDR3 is CASSYAFAATDTQYF. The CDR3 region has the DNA TGTGCCAGCAGTTACGCGTTCGCGGCAACAGATACGCAGTATTTT.

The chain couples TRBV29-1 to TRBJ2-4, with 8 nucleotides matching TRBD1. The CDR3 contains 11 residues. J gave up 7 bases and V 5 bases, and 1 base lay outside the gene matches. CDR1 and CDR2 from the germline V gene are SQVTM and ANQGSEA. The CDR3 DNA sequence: TGCAGCGTTCAGGGGGCCAACATTCAGTACTTC. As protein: CSVQGANIQYF.

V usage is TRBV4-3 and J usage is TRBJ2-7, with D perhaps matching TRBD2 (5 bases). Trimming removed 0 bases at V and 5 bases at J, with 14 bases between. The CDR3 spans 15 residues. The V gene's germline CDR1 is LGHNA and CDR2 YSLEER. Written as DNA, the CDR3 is TGCGCCAGCAGCCAAGATCCCGGGGTAACGGACGAGCAGTACTTC. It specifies CASSQDPGVTDEQYF.

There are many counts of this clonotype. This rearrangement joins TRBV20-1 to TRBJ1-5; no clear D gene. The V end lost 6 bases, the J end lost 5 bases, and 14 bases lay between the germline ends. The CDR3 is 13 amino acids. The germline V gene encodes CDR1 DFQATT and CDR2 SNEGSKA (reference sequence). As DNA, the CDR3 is TGCAGTGCAGGCACGGGGTTCTATCAGCCCCAGCATTTT. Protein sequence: CSAGTGFYQPQHF.

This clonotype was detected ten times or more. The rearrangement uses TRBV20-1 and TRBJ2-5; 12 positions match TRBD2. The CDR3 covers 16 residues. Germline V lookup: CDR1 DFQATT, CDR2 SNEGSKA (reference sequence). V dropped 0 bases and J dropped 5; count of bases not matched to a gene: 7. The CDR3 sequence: CSARDWTSGNLETQYF. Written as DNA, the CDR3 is TGCAGTGCTAGAGATTGGACTAGCGGGAATCTCGAGACCCAGTACTTC.

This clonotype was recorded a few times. The CDR3 region has the DNA TGCAGTGCAGCTCTTAGCGGGAGGGACACCGGGGAGCTGTTTTTT. Its protein product is CSAALSGRDTGELFF. The V gene is TRBV20-1, the J gene TRBJ2-2, with 11 bases fitting TRBD2. V lost 6 bases, J lost 3 bases, and 6 bases stayed unmatched. The CDR3 length is 15 residues. In germline, CDR1 is DFQATT, CDR2 SNEGSKA (reference sequence).

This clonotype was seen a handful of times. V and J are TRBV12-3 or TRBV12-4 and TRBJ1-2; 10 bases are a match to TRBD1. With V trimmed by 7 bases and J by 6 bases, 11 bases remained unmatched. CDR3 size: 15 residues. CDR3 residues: CASTLGDRGRNGYTF. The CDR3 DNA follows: TGTGCCAGCACCTTGGGGGACAGGGGAAGGAATGGCTACACCTTC.

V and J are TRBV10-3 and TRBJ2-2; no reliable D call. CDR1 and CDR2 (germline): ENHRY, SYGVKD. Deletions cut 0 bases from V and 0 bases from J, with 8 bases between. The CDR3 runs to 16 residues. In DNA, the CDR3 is TGTGCCATCAGTGAGTCCGGTCCCGCGAACACCGGGGAGCTGTTTTTT. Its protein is CAISESGPANTGELFF.

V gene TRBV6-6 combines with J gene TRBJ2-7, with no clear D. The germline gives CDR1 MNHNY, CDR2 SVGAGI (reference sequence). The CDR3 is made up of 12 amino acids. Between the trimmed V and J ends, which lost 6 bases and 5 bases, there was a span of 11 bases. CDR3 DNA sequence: TGTGCCAGCAGCCGAACGATCCACGAGCAGTACTTC. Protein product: CASSRTIHEQYF.

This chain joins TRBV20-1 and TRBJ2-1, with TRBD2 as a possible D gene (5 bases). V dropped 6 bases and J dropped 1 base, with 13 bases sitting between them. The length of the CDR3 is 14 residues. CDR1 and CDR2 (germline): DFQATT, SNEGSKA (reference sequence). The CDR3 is CSARTFLSYNEQFF. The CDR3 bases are TGCAGTGCCAGGACTTTCCTATCCTACAATGAGCAGTTCTTC.

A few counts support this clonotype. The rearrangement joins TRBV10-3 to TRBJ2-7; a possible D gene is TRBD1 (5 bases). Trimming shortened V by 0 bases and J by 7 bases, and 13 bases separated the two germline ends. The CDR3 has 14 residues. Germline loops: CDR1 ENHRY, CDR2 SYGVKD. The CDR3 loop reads CAISESAGRREQYF. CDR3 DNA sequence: TGTGCCATCAGTGAGTCAGCAGGGCGAAGGGAGCAGTACTTC.

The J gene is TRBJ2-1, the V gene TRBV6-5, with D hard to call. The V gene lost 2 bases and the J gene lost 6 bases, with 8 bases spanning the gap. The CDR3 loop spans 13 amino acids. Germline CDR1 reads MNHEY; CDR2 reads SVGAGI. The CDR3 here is CASSYKHGNEQFF. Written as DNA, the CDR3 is TGTGCCAGCAGTTACAAACACGGCAATGAGCAGTTCTTC.

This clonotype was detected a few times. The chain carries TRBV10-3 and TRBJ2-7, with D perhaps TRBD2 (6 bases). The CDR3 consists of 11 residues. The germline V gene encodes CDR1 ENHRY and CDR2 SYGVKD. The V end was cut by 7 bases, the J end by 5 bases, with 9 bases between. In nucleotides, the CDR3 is TGTGCCATCATCGGAGGGAACGAGCAGTACTTC. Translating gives CAIIGGNEQYF.

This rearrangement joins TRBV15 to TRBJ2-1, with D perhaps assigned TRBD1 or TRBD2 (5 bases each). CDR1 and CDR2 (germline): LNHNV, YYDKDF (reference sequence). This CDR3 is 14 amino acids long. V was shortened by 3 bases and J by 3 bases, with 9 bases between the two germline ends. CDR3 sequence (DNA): TGTGCCACCAGCAGGACTGGGGGCTACAATGAGCAGTTCTTC. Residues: CATSRTGGYNEQFF.

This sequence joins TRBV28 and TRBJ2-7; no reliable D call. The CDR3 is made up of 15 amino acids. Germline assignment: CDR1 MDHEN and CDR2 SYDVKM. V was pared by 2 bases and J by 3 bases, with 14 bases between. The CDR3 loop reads CASSLLSQDVYEQYF. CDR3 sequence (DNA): TGTGCCAGCAGTTTACTTTCCCAAGACGTCTACGAGCAGTACTTC.

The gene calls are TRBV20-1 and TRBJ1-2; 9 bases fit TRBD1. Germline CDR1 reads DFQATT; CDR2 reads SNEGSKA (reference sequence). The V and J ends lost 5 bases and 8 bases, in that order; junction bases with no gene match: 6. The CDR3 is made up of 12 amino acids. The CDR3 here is CSAGVGQGGYTF. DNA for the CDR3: TGCAGTGCTGGGGTAGGACAGGGGGGCTACACCTTC.

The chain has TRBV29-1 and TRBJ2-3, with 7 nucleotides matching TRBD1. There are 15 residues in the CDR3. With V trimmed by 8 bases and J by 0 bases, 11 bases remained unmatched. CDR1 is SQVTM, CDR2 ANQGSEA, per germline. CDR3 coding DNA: TGCAGCTATGAAACCGGGACAGAAAGCACAGATACGCAGTATTTT. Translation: CSYETGTESTDTQYF.

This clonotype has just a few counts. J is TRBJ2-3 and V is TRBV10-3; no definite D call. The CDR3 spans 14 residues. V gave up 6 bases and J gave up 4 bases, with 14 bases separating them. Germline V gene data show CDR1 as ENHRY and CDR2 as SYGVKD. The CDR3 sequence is CAISPGPRADTQYF. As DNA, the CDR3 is TGTGCCATCAGCCCCGGGCCTCGAGCAGATACGCAGTATTTT.

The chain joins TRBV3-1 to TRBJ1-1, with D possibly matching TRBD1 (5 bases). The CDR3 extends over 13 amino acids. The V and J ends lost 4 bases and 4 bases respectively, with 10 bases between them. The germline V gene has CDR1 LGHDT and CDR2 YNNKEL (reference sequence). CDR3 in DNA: TGTGCCAGCAGCCCTCTCCAGGGCACTGAAGCTTTCTTT. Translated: CASSPLQGTEAFF. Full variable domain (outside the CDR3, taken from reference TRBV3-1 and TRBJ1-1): DTAVSQTPKYLVTQMGNDKSIKCEQNLGHDTMYWYKQDSKKFLKIMFSYNNKELIINETVPNRFSPKSPDKAHLNLHINSLELGDSAVYFCASSPLQGTEAFFGQGTRLTVV.

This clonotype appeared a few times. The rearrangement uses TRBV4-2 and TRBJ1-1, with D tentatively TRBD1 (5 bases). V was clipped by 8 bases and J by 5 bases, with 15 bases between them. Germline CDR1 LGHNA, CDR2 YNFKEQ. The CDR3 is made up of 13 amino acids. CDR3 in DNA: TGTGCCAGCTGCCGGGACTATAATACTGAAGCTTTCTTT. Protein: CASCRDYNTEAFF.

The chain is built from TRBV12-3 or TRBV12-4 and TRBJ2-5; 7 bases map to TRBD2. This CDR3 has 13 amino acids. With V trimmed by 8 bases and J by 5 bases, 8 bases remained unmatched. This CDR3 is CASGGVTRETQYF. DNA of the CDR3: TGTGCCAGCGGGGGGGTAACTCGGGAGACCCAGTACTTC.

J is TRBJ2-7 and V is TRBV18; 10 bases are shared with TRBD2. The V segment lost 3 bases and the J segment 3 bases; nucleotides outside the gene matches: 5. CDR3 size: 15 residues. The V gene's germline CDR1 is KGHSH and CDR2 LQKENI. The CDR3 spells CASSPRPSGSYEQYF. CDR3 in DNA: TGTGCCAGCTCACCCCGCCCTAGCGGGAGCTACGAGCAGTACTTC.

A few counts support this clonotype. As DNA, the CDR3 is TGCAGTGCTCCGACAGGGGGCTACACAGATACGCAGTATTTT. The encoded protein is CSAPTGGYTDTQYF. The chain employs TRBV20-1 and TRBJ2-3, with 10 bases fitting TRBD1. The CDR3 is 14 amino acids. CDR1 and CDR2 from the germline V gene are DFQATT and SNEGSKA (reference sequence). With V trimmed by 5 bases and J by 2 bases, 4 bases remained unmatched.

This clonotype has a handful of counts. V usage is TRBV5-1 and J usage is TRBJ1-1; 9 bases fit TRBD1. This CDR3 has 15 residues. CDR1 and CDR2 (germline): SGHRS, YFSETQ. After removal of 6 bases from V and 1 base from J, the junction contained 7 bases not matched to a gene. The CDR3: CASNDRGIGNTEAFF. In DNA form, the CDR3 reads TGCGCCAGCAACGACAGGGGGATCGGGAACACTGAAGCTTTCTTT. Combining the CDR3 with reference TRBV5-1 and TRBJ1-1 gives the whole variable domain KAGVTQTPRYLIKTRGQQVTLSCSPISGHRSVSWYQQTPGQGLQFLFEYFSETQRNKGNFPGRFSGRQFSNSRSEMNVSTLELGDSALYLCASNDRGIGNTEAFFGQGTRLTVV.

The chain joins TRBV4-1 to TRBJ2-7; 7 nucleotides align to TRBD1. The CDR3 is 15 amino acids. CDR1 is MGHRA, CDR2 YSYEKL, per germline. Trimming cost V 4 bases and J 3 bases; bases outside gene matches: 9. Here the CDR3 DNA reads TGCGCCAGCAGCCTGGGACAGTCTTCTTTCTACGAGCAGTACTTC. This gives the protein CASSLGQSSFYEQYF.

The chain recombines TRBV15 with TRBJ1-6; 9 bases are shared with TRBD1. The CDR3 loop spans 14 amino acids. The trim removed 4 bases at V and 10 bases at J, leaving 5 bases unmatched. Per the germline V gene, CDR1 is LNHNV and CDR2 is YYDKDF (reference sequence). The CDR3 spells CATSKDRGGSPLHF. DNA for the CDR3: TGTGCCACCAGCAAGGACAGGGGAGGCTCACCCCTCCACTTT.